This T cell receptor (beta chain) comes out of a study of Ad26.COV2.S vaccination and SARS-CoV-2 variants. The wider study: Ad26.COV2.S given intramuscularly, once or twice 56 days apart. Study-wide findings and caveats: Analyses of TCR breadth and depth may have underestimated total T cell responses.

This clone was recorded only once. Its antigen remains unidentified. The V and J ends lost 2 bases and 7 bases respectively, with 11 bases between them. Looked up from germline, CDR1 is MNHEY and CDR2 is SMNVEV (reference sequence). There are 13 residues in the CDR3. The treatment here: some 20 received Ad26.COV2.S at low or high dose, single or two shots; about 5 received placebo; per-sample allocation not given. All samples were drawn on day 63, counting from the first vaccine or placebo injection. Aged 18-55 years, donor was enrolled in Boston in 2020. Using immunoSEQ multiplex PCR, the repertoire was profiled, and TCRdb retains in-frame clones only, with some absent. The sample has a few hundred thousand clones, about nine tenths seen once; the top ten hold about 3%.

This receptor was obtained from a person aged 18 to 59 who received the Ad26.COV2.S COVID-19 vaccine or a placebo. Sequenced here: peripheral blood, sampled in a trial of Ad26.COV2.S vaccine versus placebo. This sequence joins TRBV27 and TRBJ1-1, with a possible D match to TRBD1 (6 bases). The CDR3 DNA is TGTGCCAGCAGTTTAAGGGGGAGTTTTGAAGCTTTCTTT. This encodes CASSLRGSFEAFF.